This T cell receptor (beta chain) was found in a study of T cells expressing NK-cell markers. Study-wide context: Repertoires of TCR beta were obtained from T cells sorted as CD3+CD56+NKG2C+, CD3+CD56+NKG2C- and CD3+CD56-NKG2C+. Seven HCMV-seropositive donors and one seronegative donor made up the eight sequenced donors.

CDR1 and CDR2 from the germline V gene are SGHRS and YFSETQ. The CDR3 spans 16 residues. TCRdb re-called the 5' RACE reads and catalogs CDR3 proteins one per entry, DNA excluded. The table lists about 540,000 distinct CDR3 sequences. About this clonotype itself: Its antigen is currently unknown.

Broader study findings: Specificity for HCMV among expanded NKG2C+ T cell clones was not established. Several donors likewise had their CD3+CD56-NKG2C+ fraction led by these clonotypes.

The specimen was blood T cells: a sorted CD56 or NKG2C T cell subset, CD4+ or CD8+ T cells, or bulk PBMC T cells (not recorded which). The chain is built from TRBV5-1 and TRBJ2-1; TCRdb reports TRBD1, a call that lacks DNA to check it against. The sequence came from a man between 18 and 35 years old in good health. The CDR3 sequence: CASSSTGASSYNEQFF.